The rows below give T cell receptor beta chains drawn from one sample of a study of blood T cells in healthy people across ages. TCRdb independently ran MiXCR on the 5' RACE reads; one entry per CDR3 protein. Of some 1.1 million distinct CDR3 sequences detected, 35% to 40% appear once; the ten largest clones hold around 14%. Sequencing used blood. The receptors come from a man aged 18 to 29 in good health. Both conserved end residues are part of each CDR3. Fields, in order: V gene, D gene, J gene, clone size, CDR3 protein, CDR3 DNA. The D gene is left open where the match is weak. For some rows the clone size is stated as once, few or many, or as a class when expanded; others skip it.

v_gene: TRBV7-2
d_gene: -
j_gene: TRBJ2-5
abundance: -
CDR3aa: CASSAASSTNEQYF
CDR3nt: TGTGCCAGCAGCGCCGCCTCTAGTACCAATGAGCAGTACTTC

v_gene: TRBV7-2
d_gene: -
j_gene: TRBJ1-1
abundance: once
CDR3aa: CASSFAGQMNTEAFF
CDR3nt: TGTGCCAGCAGCTTTGCCGGACAGATGAACACTGAAGCTTTCTTT

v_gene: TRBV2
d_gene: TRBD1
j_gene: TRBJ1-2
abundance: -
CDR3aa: CASREEQGAGGYTF
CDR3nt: TGTGCCAGCAGGGAAGAACAGGGGGCAGGCGGCTACACCTTC

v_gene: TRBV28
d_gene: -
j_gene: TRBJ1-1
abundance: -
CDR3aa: CASTLRLGGTEAFF
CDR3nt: TGTGCCAGCACCCTTCGCCTCGGGGGGACTGAAGCTTTCTTT

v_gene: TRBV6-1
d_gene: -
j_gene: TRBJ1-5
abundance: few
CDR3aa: CASSGGHGNQPQHF
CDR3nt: TGTGCCAGCAGTGGGGGTCATGGCAATCAGCCCCAGCATTTT

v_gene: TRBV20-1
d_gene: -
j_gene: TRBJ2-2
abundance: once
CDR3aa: CSARGGLNTGELFF
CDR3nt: TGCAGTGCTCGAGGTGGACTAAACACCGGGGAGCTGTTTTTT

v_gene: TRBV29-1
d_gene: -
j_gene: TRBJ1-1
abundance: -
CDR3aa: CSVPNPFFTEAFF
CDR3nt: TGCAGCGTCCCAAACCCATTTTTCACTGAAGCTTTCTTT

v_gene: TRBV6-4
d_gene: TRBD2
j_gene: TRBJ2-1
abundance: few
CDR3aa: CASSERGDLNEQFF
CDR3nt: TGTGCCAGCAGTGAGCGGGGGGATTTGAATGAGCAGTTCTTC

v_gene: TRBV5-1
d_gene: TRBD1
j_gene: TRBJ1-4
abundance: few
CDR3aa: CASSGQGANEKLFF
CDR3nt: TGCGCCAGCAGCGGGCAGGGGGCTAATGAAAAACTGTTTTTT

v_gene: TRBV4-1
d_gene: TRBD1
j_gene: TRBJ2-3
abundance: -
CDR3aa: CASSQVPQGAGTDTQYF
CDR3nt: TGCGCCAGCAGCCAAGTTCCTCAGGGGGCCGGCACAGATACGCAGTATTTT

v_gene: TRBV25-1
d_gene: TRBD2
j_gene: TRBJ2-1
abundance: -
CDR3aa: CASSDSGGGARNEQFF
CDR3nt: TGTGCCAGCAGTGATTCGGGCGGGGGGGCTCGCAATGAGCAGTTCTTC

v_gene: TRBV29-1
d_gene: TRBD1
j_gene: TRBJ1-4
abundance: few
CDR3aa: CSVDHRGFEKLFF
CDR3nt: TGCAGCGTTGACCACAGGGGGTTCGAAAAACTGTTTTTT

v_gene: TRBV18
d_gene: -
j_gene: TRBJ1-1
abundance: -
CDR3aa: CASSPPEDTEAFF
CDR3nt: TGTGCCAGCTCACCCCCGGAGGACACTGAAGCTTTCTTT

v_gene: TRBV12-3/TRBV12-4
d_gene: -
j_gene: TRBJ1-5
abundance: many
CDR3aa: CASRGLGTQPQHF
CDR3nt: TGTGCCAGCAGGGGCCTAGGGACGCAGCCCCAGCATTTT

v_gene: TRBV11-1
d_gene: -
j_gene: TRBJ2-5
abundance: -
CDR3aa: CASSLLGGQGEETQYF
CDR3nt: TGTGCCAGCAGCTTATTAGGTGGGCAGGGCGAAGAGACCCAGTACTTC

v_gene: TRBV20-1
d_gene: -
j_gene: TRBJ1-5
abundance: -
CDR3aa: CSGGGGTNQPQHF
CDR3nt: TGCAGTGGGGGGGGGGGAACAAATCAGCCCCAGCATTTT

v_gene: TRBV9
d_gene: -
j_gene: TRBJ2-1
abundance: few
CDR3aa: CASSGAQGNEQFF
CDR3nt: TGTGCCAGCAGCGGTGCGCAGGGGAATGAGCAGTTCTTC

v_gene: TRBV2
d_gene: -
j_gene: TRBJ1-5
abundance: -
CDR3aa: CASSDGGENQPQHF
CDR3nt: TGTGCCAGCAGTGACGGTGGGGAGAATCAGCCCCAGCATTTT

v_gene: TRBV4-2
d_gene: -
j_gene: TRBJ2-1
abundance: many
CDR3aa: CASSQDRTSNEQFF
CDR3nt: TGTGCCAGCAGCCAAGATAGAACCTCCAATGAGCAGTTCTTC

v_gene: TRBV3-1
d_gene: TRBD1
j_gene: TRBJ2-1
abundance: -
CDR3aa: CASSHSGQGFYNEQFF
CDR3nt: TGTGCCAGCAGCCACTCGGGACAGGGGTTCTACAATGAGCAGTTCTTC

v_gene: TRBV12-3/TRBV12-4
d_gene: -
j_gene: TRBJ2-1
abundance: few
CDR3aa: CASREDRPSYNEQFF
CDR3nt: TGTGCCAGCAGGGAAGACAGGCCCTCCTACAATGAGCAGTTCTTC

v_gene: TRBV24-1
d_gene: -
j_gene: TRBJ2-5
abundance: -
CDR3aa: CATSDGAIETQYF
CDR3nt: TGTGCCACCAGTGATGGGGCTATAGAGACCCAGTACTTC

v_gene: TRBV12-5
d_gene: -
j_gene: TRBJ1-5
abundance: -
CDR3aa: CASGSPSSNQPQHF
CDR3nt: TGTGCTAGTGGTTCTCCCAGTAGCAATCAGCCCCAGCATTTT

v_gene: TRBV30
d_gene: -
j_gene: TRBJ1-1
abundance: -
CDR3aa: CAISQGSITEAFF
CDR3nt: TGTGCCATCTCACAGGGTAGCATCACTGAAGCTTTCTTT

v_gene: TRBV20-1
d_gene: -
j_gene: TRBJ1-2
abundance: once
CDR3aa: CSARGTGGYTF
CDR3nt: TGCAGTGCTAGAGGAACGGGTGGCTACACCTTC

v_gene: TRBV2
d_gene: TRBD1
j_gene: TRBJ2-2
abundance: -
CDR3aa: CASSGTGITGELFF
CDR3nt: TGTGCCAGCTCCGGGACAGGGATCACCGGGGAGCTGTTTTTT

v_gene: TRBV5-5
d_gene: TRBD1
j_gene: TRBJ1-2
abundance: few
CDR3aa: CASSPTQGFNYGYTF
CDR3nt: TGTGCCAGCAGCCCTACACAGGGGTTCAACTATGGCTACACCTTC

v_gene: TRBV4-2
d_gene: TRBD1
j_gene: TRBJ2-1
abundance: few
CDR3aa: CASSPGQETYNEQFF
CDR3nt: TGTGCCAGCAGCCCTGGACAGGAAACCTACAATGAGCAGTTCTTC

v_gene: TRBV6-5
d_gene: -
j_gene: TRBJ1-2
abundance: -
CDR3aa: CASSPEGLYGYTF
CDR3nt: TGTGCCAGCAGTCCCGAAGGACTTTATGGCTACACCTTC

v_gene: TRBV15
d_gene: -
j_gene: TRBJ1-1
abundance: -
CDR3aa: CATSRDLDTEAFF
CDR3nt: TGTGCCACCAGCAGAGATCTTGACACTGAAGCTTTCTTT

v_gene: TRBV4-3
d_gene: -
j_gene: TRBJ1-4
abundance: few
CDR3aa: CASSQVGYRYEKLFF
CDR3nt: TGCGCCAGCAGCCAAGTGGGGTATCGCTATGAAAAACTGTTTTTT

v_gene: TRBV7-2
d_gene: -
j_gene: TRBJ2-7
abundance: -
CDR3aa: CASSLARTSYEQYF
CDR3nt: TGTGCCAGCAGCTTAGCGCGAACTTCCTACGAGCAGTACTTC

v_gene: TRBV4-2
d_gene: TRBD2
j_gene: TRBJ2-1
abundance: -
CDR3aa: CASSQDSGTNGNEQFF
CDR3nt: TGTGCCAGCAGCCAAGACTCCGGGACTAATGGAAATGAGCAGTTCTTC

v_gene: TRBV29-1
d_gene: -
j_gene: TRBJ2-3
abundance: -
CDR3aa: CSVGLGRKITDTQYF
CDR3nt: TGCAGCGTTGGACTAGGCAGAAAGATCACAGATACGCAGTATTTT